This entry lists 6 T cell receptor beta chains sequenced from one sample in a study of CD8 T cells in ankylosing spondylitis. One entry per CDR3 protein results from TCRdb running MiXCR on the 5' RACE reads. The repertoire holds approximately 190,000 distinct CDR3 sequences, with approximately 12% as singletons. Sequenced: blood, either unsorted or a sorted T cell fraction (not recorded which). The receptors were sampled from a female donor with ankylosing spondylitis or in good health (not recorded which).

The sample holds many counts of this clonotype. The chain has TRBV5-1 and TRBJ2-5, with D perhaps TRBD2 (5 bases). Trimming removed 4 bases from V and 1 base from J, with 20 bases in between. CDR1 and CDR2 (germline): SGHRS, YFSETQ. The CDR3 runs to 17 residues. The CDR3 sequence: CASSPLGIQGGQETQYF. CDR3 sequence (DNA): TGCGCCAGCAGCCCACTCGGTATCCAAGGAGGCCAAGAGACCCAGTACTTC.

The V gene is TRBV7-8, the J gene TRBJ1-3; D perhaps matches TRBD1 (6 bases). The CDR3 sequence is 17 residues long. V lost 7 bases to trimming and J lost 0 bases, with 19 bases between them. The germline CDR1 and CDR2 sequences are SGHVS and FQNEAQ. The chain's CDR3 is CASTPPGQGLSGNTIYF. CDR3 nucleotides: TGTGCCAGCACCCCGCCCGGGCAGGGGCTCTCTGGAAACACCATATATTTT.

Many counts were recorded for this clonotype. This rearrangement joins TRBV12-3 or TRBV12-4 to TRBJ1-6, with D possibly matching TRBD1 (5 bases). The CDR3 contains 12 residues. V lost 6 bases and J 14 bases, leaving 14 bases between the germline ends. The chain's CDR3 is CASRQSGTTLHF. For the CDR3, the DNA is TGTGCCAGCAGGCAATCCGGGACGACCCTCCACTTT.

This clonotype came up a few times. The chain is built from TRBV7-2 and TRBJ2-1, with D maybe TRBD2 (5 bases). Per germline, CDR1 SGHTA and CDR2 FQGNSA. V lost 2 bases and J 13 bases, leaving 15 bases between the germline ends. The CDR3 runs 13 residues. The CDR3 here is CASSLPSGENQFF. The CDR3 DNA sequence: TGTGCCAGCAGCTTACCGTCCGGGGAAAATCAGTTCTTC. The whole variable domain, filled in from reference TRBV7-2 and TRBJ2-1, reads GAGVSQSPSNKVTEKGKDVELRCDPISGHTALYWYRQSLGQGLEFLIYFQGNSAPDKSGLPSDRFSAERTGGSVSTLTIQRTQQEDSAVYLCASSLPSGENQFFGPGTRLTVL.

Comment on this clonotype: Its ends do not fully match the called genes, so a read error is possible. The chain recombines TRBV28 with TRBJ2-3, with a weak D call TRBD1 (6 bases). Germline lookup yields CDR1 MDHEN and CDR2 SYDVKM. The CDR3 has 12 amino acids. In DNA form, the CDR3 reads TGTGTCAGCAGTTCGGGACAAGATACGCAGTATTTT. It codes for CVSSSGQDTQYF.

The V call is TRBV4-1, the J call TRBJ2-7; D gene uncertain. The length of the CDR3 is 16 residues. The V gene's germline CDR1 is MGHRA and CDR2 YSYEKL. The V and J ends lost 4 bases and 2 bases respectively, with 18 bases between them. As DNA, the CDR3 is TGCGCCAGCAGCCTCCTACCACTCAGTCCCACCTACGAGCAGTACTTC. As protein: CASSLLPLSPTYEQYF.